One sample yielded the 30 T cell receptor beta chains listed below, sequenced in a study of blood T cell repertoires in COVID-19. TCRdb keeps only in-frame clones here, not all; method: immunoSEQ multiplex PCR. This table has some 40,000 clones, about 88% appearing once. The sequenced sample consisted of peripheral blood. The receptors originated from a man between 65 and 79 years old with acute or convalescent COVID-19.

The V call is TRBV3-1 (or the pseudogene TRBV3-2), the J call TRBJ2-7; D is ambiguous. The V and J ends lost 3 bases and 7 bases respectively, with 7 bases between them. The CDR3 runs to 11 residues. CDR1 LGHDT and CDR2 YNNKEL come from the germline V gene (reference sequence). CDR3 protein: CASSQAGEQYF. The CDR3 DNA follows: TGTGCCAGCAGCCAGGCAGGAGAGCAGTACTTC.

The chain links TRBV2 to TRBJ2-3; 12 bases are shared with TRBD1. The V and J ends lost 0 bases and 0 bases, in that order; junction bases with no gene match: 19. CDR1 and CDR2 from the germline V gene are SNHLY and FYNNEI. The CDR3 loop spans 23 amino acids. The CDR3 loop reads CASSEAPGQGALAGPSSTDTQYF. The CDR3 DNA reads TGTGCCAGCAGTGAAGCCCCGGGACAGGGGGCCTTAGCGGGTCCTTCTAGCACAGATACGCAGTATTTT.

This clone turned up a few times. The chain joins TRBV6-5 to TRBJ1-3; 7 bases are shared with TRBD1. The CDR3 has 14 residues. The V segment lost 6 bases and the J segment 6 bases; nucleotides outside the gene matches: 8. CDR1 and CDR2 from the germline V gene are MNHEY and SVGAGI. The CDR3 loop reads CASSGGQFLNTIYF. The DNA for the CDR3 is TGTGCCAGCAGCGGGGGACAGTTTCTAAACACCATATATTTT.

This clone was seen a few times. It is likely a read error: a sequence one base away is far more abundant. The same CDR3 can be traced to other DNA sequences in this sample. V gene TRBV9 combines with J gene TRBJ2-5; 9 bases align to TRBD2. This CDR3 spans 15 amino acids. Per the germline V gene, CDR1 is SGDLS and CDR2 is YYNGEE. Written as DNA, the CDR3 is TGCCCCCCCAGCGGCGGGGGGGGGCCCCAAGAGACCCAGTACTTC. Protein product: CPPSGGGGPQETQYF.

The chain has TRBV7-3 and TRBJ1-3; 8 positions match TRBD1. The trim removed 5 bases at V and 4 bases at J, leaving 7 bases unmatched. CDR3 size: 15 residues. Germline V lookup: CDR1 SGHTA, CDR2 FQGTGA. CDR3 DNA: TGTGCCAGCAGCCTTCAGGGGGCACCCGGAAACACCATATATTTT. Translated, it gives CASSLQGAPGNTIYF.

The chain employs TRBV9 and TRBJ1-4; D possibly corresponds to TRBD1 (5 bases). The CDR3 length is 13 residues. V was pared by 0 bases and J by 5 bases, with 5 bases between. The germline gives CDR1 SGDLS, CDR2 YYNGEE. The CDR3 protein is CASSVGQNEKLFF. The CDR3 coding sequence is TGTGCCAGCAGCGTAGGACAGAATGAAAAACTGTTTTTT.

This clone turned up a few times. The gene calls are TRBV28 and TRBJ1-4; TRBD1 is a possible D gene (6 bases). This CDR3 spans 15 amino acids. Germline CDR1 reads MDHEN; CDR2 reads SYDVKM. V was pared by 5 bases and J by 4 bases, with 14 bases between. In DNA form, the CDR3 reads TGTGCCAGCAGTCCGAACACAGGGAGTAATGAAAAACTGTTTTTT. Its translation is CASSPNTGSNEKLFF.

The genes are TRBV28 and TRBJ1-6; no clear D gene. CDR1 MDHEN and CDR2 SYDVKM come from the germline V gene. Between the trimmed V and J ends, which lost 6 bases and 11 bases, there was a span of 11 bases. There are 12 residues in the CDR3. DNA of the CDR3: TGTGCCAGCAGAGCGGGAATGACACCCCTCCACTTT. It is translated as CASRAGMTPLHF. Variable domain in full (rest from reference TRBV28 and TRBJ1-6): DVKVTQSSRYLVKRTGEKVFLECVQDMDHENMFWYRQDPGLGLRLIYFSYDVKMKEKGDIPEGYSVSREKKERFSLILESASTNQTSMYLCASRAGMTPLHFGNGTRLTVT.

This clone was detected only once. The CDR3 DNA reads TGTGCCAGCAGCCAAGGGAGCAACACTGAAGCTTTCTTT. Protein sequence: CASSQGSNTEAFF. The chain joins TRBV9 to TRBJ1-1; D not resolved. Germline lookup yields CDR1 SGDLS and CDR2 YYNGEE. The V and J ends lost 4 bases and 2 bases respectively, with 9 bases between them. This CDR3 region has 13 residues.

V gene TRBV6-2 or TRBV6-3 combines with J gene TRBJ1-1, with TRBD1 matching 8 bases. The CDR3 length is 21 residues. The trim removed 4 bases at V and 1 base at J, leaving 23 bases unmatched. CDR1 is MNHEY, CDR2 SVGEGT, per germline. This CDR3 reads CASSSQTGTGSSFIANTEAFF. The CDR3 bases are TGTGCCAGCAGTTCGCAGACCGGGACAGGTTCCTCCTTCATTGCGAACACTGAAGCTTTCTTT.

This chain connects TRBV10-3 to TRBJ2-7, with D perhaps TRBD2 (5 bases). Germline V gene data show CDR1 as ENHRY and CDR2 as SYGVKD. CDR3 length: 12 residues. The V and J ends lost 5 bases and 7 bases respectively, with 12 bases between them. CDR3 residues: CAISLKDSEQYF. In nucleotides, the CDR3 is TGTGCCATCAGTTTAAAGGACTCGGAGCAGTACTTC.

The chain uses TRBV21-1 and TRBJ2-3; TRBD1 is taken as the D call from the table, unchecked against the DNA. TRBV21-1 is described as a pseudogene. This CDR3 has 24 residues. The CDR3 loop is CASSKEALKTGGNREGEGTDTQYF. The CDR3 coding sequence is TGTGCCAGCAGCAAAGAGGCTCTGAAGACAGGGGGGAACCGGGAGGGAGAAGGCACAGATACGCAGTATTTT.

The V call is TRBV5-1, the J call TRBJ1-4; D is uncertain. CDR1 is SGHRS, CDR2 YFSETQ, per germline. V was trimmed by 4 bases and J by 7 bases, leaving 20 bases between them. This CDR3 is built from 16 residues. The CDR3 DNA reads TGCGCCAGCAGCCCCTGGGGTGGGGAGGTCCGTGAAAAACTGTTTTTT. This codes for CASSPWGGEVREKLFF.

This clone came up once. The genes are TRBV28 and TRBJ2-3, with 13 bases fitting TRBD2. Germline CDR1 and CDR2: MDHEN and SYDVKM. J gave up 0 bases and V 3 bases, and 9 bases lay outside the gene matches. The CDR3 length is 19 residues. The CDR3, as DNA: TGTGCCAGCAGTTTCCCAAGACTAGCGGGAGGTTGGAGCACAGATACGCAGTATTTT. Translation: CASSFPRLAGGWSTDTQYF.

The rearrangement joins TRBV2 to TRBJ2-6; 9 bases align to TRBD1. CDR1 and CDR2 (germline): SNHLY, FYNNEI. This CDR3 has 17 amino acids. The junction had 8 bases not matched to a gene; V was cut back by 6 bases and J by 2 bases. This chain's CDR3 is CASRGPGTGTGANVLTF. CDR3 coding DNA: TGTGCCAGCAGAGGTCCCGGGACAGGGACTGGGGCCAACGTCCTGACTTTC.

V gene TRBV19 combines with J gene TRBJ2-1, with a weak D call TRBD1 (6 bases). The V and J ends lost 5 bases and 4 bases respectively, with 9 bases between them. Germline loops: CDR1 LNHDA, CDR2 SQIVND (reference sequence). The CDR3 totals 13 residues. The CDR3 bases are TGTGCCAGTAGTGGCCAGGGGTACAATGAGCAGTTCTTC. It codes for CASSGQGYNEQFF.

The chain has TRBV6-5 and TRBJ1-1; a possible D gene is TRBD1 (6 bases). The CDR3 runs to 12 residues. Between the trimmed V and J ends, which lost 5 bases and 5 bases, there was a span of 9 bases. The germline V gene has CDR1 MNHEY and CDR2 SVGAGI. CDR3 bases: TGTGCCAGCAGTAAACAGGGTACTGAAGCTTTCTTT. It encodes CASSKQGTEAFF.

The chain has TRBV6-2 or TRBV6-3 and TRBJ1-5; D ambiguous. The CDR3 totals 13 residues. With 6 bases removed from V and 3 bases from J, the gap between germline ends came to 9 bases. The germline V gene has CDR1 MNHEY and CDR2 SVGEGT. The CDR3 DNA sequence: TGTGCCAGCAGCGACTCATTCAATCAGCCCCAGCATTTT. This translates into CASSDSFNQPQHF.

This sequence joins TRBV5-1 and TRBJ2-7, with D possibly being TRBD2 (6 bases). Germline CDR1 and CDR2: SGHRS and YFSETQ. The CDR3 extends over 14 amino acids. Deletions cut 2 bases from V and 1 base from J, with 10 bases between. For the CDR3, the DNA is TGCGCCAGCAGCTTACTCAGCGGGTCCTACGAGCAGTACTTC. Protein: CASSLLSGSYEQYF.

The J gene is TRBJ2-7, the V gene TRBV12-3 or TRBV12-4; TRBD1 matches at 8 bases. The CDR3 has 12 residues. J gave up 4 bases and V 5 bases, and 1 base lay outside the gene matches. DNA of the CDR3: TGTGCCAGCAGTGGACAGGGTTACGAGCAGTACTTC. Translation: CASSGQGYEQYF.

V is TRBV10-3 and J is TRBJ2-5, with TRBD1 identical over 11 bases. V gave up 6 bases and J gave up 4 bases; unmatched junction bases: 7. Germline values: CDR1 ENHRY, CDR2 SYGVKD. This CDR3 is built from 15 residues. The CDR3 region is CAIRIGQGASETQYF. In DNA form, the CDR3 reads TGTGCCATCAGGATCGGACAGGGGGCATCAGAGACCCAGTACTTC.

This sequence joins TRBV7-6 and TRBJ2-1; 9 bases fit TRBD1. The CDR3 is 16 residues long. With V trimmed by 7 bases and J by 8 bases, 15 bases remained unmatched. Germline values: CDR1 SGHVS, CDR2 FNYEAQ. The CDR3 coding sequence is TGTGCCAGCAATAAACAGGGGGCAGCTCGGCCCTATGAGCAGTTCTTC. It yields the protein CASNKQGAARPYEQFF.

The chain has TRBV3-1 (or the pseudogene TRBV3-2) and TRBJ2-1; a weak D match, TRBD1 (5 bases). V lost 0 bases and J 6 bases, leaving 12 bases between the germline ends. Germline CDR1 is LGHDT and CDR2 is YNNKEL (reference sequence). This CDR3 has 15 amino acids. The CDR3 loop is CASSQDLKGVNEQFF. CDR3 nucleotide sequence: TGTGCCAGCAGCCAAGATTTGAAAGGGGTCAATGAGCAGTTCTTC.

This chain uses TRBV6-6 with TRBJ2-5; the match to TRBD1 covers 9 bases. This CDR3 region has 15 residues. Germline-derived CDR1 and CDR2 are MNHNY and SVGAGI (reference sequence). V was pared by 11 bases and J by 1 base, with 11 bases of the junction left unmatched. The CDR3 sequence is CAGNRGQGAQETQYF. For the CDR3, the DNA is TGTGCCGGAAACAGGGGGCAGGGGGCCCAAGAGACCCAGTACTTC.

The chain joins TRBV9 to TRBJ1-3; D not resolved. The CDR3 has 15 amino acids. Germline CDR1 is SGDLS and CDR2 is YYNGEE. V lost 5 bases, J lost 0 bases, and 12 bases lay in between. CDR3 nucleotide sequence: TGTGCCAGCAGTCTAGAGGGTAACTCTGGAAACACCATATATTTT. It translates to CASSLEGNSGNTIYF.

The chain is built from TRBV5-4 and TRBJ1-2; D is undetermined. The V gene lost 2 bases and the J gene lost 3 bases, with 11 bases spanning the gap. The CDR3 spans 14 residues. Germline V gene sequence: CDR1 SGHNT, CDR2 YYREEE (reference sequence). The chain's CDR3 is CASSFRQEDYGYTF. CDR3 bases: TGTGCCAGCAGCTTCCGGCAGGAAGACTATGGCTACACCTTC.

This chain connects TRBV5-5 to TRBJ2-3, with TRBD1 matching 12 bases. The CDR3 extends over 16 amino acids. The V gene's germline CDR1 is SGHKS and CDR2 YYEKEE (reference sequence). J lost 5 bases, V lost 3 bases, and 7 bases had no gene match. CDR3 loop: CASSYGDRGREDTQYF. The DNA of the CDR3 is TGTGCCAGCAGCTACGGGGACAGGGGGCGAGAAGATACGCAGTATTTT.

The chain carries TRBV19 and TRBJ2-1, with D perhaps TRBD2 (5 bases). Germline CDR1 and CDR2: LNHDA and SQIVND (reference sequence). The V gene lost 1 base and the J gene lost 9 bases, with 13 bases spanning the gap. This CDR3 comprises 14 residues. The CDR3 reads CASSIGDSETEQFF. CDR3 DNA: TGTGCCAGTAGTATAGGAGATAGCGAGACTGAGCAGTTCTTC.

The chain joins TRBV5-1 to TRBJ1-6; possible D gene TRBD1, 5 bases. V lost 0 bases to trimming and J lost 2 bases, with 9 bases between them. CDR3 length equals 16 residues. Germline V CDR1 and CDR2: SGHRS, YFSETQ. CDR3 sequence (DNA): TGCGCCAGCAGCTTGGGGCAGGGCGCCTATAATTCACCCCTCCACTTT. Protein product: CASSLGQGAYNSPLHF.

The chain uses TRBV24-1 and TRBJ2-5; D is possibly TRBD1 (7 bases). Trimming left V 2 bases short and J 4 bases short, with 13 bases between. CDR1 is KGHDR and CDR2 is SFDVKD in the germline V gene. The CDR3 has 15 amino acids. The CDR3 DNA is TGTGCCACCAGTGATTCAGGGCAGGGGGGAGAGACCCAGTACTTC. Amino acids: CATSDSGQGGETQYF.